The clone carrying this T cell receptor (beta chain) was seen a single time. Preparation of the TCRbeta library used unique molecular identifiers. From the PCR reads, TCRdb called clonotypes with MiXCR, one entry per CDR3 protein. The table has over 70,000 distinct CDR3 sequences, roughly 8.8% seen once. Germline loops: CDR1 MNHEY, CDR2 SMNVEV (reference sequence). The CDR3 runs to 14 residues. With 0 bases removed from V and 8 bases from J, the gap between germline ends came to 10 bases. This sample was taken from a study of T-cell reconstitution after alpha-beta-depleted transplantation in children.

This sequence was found in a human donor who donated a stem cell graft to a child with congenital amegakaryocytic thrombocytopenia. This rearrangement joins TRBV27 to TRBJ2-2; D gene uncertain. The input for sequencing was PBMCs from the stem cell graft donor, taken from the stem cell graft. The chain's CDR3 is CASSLSGTPGELFF. For the CDR3, the DNA is TGTGCCAGCAGTTTATCCGGAACACCGGGGGAGCTGTTTTTT.